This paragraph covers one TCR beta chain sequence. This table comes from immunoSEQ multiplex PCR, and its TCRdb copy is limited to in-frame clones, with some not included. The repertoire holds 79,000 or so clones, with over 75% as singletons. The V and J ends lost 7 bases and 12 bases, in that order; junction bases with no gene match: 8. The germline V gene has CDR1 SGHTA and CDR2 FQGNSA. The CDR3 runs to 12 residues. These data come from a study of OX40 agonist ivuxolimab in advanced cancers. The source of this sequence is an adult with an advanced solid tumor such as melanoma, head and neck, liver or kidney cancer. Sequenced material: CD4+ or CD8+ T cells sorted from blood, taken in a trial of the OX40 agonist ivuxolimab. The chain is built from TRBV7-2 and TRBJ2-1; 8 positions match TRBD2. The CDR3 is CASTPRGGVQFF. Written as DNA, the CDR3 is TGTGCCAGCACCCCTCGGGGGGGGGTGCAGTTCTTC.